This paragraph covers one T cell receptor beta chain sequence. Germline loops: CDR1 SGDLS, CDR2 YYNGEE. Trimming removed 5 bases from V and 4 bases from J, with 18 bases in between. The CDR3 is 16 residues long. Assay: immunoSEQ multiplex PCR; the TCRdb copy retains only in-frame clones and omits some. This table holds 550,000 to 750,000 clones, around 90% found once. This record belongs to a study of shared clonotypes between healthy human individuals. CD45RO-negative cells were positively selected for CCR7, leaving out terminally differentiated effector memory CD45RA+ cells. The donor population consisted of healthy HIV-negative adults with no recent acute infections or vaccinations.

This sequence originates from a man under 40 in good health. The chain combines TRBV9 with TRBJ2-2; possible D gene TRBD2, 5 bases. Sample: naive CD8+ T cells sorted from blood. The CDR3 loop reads CASSPEGVSATGELFF. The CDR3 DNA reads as TGTGCCAGCAGTCCAGAGGGAGTTTCGGCCACCGGGGAGCTGTTTTTT.